This entry describes one T cell receptor (beta chain). Method: immunoSEQ multiplex PCR; TCRdb's copy keeps in-frame clones and lacks some. Among 250,000 to 350,000 clones listed, over 75% were seen once. This sample is drawn from a study of blood T cell repertoires in COVID-19. The sequence was obtained from a woman under 30 who had recovered from COVID-19. Sequences were obtained from PBMCs or T cells enriched from blood (not recorded which).

DNA of the CDR3: TGCGCCAGCAGCCCCCCTACAGGGGGTTCCGAGGGCTACACCTTC. This codes for CASSPPTGGSEGYTF. This chain joins TRBV10-1 and TRBJ1-2, with TRBD1 matching over 8 bases. The germline V gene encodes CDR1 WNHNN and CDR2 SYGVQD (reference sequence). CDR3 length equals 15 residues. V shed 6 bases and J 8 bases; nucleotides not matched to a gene: 14.